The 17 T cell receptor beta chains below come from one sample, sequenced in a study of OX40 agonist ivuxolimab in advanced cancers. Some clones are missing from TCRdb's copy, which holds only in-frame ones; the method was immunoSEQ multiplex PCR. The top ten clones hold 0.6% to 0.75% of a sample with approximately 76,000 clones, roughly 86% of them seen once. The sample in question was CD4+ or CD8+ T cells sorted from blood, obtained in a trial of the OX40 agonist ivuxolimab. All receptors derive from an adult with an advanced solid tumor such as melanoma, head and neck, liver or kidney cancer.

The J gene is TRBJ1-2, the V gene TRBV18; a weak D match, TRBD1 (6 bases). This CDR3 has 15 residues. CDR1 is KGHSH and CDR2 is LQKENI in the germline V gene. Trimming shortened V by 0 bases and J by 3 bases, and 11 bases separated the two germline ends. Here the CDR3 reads CASSPPARGDYGYTF. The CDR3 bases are TGTGCCAGCTCACCACCGGCCAGGGGAGACTATGGCTACACCTTC.

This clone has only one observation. CDR3 DNA: TGTGCCAGCAGTTACAAGGAATCGGGCTATGGCTACACCTTC. Protein sequence: CASSYKESGYGYTF. V gene TRBV6-5 combines with J gene TRBJ1-2; unclear D gene. The CDR3 totals 14 residues. The V and J ends lost 2 bases and 4 bases respectively, with 11 bases between them. Germline CDR1 reads MNHEY; CDR2 reads SVGAGI.

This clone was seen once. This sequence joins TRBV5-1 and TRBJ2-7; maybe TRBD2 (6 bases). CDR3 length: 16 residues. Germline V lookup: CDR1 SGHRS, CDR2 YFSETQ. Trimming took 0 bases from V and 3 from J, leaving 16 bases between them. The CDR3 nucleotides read TGCGCCAGCAGCTTGGCCGGCACTAGCCAGAACTACGAGCAGTACTTC. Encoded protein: CASSLAGTSQNYEQYF.

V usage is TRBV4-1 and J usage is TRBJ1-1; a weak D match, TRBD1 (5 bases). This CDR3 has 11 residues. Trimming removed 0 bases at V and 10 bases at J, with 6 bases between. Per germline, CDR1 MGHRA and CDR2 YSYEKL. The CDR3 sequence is CASSQDGGAFF. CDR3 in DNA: TGCGCCAGCAGCCAAGATGGGGGAGCTTTCTTT.

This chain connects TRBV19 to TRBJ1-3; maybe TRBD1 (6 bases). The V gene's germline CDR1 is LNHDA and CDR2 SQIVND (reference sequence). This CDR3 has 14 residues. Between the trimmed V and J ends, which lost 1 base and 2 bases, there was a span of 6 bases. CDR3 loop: CASSIGTAGNTIYF. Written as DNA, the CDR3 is TGTGCCAGTAGTATAGGGACAGCTGGAAACACCATATATTTT.

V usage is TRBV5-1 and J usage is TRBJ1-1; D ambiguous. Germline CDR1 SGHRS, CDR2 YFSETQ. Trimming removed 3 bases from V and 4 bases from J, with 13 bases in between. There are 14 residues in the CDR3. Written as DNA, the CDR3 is TGCGCCAGCAGCTCGCCCCCCGGGGTCACTGAAGCTTTCTTT. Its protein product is CASSSPPGVTEAFF.

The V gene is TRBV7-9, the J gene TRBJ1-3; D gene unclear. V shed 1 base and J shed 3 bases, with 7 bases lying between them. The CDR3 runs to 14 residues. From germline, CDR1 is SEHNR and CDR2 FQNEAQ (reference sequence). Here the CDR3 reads CASSLGSLGNTIYF. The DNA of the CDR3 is TGTGCCAGCAGCTTAGGGTCCCTTGGAAACACCATATATTTT.

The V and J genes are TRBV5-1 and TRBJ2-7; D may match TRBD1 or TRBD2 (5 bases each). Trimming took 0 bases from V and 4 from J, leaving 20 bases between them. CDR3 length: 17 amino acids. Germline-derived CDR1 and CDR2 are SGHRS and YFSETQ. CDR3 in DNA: TGCGCCAGCAGCTTGGCCTCTGGGACCCCCCTAAGTTACGAGCAGTACTTC. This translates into CASSLASGTPLSYEQYF.

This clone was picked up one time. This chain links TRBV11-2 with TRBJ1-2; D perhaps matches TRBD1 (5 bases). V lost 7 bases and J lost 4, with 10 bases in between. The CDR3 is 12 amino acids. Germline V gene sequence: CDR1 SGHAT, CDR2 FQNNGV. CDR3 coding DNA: TGTGCCAGCATTGGGGCTTCCTATGGCTACACCTTC. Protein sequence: CASIGASYGYTF.

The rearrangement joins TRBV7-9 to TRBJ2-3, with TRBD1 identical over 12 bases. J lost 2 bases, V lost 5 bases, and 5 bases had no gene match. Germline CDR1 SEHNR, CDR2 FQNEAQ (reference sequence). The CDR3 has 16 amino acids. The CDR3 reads CASSLGTGGPTDTQYF. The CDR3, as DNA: TGTGCCAGCAGCCTGGGGACAGGGGGCCCCACAGATACGCAGTATTTT.

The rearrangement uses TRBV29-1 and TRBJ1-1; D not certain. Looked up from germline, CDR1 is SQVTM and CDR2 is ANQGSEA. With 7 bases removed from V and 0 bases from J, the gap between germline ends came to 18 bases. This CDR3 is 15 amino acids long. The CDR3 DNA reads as TGCAGCGCCAAGAAAGCGGGTGGGGTGAACACTGAAGCTTTCTTT. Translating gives CSAKKAGGVNTEAFF.

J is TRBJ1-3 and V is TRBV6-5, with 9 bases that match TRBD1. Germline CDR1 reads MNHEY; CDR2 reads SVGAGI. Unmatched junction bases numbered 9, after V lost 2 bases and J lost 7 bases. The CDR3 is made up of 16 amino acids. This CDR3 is CASSYRGTGKGNTIYF. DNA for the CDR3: TGTGCCAGCAGTTACAGGGGGACAGGGAAGGGGAACACCATATATTTT.

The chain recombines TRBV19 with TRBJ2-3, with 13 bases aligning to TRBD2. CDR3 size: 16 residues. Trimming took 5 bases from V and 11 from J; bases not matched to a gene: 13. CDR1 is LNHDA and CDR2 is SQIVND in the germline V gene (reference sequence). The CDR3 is CASSPGTSGVGGRQYF. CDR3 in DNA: TGTGCCAGTAGTCCTGGGACTAGCGGGGTCGGGGGTAGGCAGTATTTT.

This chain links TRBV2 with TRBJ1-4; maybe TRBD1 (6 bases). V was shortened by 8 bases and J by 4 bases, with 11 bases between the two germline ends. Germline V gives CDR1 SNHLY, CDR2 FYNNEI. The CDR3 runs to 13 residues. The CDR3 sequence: CASAGTNNEKLFF. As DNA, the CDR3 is TGTGCCAGCGCCGGGACAAATAATGAAAAACTGTTTTTT. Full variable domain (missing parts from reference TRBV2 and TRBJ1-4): EPEVTQTPSHQVTQMGQEVILRCVPISNHLYFYWYRQILGQKVEFLVSFYNNEISEKSEIFDDQFSVERPDGSNFTLKIRSTKLEDSAMYFCASAGTNNEKLFFGSGTQLSVL.

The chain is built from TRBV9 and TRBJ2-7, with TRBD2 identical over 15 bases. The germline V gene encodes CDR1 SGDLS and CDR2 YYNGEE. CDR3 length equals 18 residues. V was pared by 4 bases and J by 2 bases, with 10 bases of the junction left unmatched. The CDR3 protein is CASSLSGLAGGQPYEQYF. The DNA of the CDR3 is TGTGCCAGCAGCTTATCGGGACTAGCGGGAGGCCAACCCTACGAGCAGTACTTC.

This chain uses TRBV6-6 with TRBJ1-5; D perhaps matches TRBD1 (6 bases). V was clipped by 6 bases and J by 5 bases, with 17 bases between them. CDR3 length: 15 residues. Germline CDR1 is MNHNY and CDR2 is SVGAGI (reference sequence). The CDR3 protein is CASSTWGRGYQPQHF. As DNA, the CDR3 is TGTGCCAGCAGCACTTGGGGGAGGGGGTATCAGCCCCAGCATTTT.

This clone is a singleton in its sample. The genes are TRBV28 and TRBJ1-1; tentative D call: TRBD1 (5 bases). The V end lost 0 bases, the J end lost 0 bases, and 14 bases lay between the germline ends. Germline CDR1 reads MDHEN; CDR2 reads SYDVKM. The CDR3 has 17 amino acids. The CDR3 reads CASSLWGLGQVNTEAFF. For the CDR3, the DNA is TGTGCCAGCAGTTTATGGGGGTTAGGACAAGTGAACACTGAAGCTTTCTTT.